The T cell receptor (beta chain) described here comes from a study of OX40 agonist ivuxolimab in advanced cancers. Assay: immunoSEQ multiplex PCR; the TCRdb copy retains only in-frame clones and omits some. This table holds 65,000 to 100,000 clones, 80% to 95% found once. Study-wide results and limits: Normalized T-cell clonal expansion was also low in a subset of nonresponders.

The V end lost 4 bases, the J end lost 0 bases, and 28 bases lay between the germline ends. This CDR3 contains 21 residues. Looked up from germline, CDR1 is WNHNN and CDR2 is SYGVQD (reference sequence). A note on this clone: No antigen is known for it.

Here the sequenced sample was CD4+ or CD8+ T cells sorted from blood, taken in a trial of the OX40 agonist ivuxolimab. This sequence originates from an adult with an advanced solid tumor such as melanoma, head and neck, liver or kidney cancer. The chain couples TRBV10-1 to TRBJ2-1; tentatively, D is TRBD1 (6 bases). The CDR3: CASSGILTGTLGPGSYNEQFF. The CDR3 coding sequence is TGCGCCAGCAGTGGGATATTAACCGGGACACTTGGCCCGGGCTCCTACAATGAGCAGTTCTTC.